A single sample is the source of the 30 T cell receptor beta chains below, sequenced in a study of T cells after yellow fever vaccination (dated by TCRdb to between 2019 and 2020). The library was generated by 5' RACE. The reads were generated on an Illumina HiSeq 2500. Using fastp at Q25 and MiXCR, TCRdb reprocessed the public reads and kept productive beta chains. Every entry covers one CDR3 protein and lists the most common genes and DNA from its rows. In all, the sample holds 300,000 to 400,000 distinct CDR3 sequences, and less than 9.5% of those were seen once. Approximately 15% of the sample is taken by the ten largest. The label giving this sample's treatment or condition can be read as: live attenuated yellow fever vaccine strain. Sequencing was performed on PBMCs, taken around 45 days after the first yellow fever vaccination. These receptors were taken from a man between 18 and 35 years old who received the YFV17D yellow fever vaccine.

In its sample, this clonotype was seen many times. The chain has TRBV10-3 and TRBJ2-5; 8 bases align to TRBD1. The CDR3 is 13 residues long. Germline-derived CDR1 and CDR2 are ENHRY and SYGVKD. Trimming cost V 6 bases and J 2 bases; bases outside gene matches: 2. The CDR3 protein is CAIRGTGQETQYF. The CDR3, as DNA: TGTGCCATCAGGGGGACAGGACAAGAGACCCAGTACTTC.

This clonotype turned up a few times. J is TRBJ1-2 and V is TRBV10-3; D gene uncertain. The CDR3 covers 14 residues. Deletions cut 7 bases from V and 2 bases from J, with 14 bases between. Germline CDR1 reads ENHRY; CDR2 reads SYGVKD. In DNA form, the CDR3 reads TGTGCCATCACTCAGGATACTCAAAACTATGGCTACACCTTC. This codes for CAITQDTQNYGYTF.

This clonotype was observed many times. The chain recombines TRBV20-1 with TRBJ2-6; D unresolved. There are 15 residues in the CDR3. Trimming took 3 bases from V and 0 from J, leaving 9 bases between them. The V gene's germline CDR1 is DFQATT and CDR2 SNEGSKA (reference sequence). Here the CDR3 DNA reads TGCAGTGCTAGCCCGCTTGACTCTGGGGCCAACGTCCTGACTTTC. Its translation is CSASPLDSGANVLTF.

This clonotype occurred a few times. For the CDR3, the DNA is TGTGCCAGCAGCTTAGGCAGCGGAAGAGTCTACGAGCAGTACTTC. Translation gives CASSLGSGRVYEQYF. The V call is TRBV7-2, the J call TRBJ2-7, with D perhaps matching TRBD2 (5 bases). The CDR3 covers 15 residues. V lost 1 base and J lost 3, with 13 bases in between. Germline V gene sequence: CDR1 SGHTA, CDR2 FQGNSA.

The genes are TRBV15 and TRBJ2-7, with D possibly TRBD1 on 5 matching bases. Germline V gene lookup returns CDR1 LNHNV and CDR2 YYDKDF (reference sequence). V lost 0 bases to trimming and J lost 6 bases, with 9 bases between them. This CDR3 spans 13 amino acids. The chain's CDR3 is CATSRDRQGEQYV. DNA for the CDR3: TGTGCCACCAGCAGAGATAGGCAGGGCGAGCAGTACGTC.

This clonotype has just a few counts. This sequence joins TRBV7-8 and TRBJ1-5; unclear D gene. Trimming removed 5 bases at V and 0 bases at J, with 11 bases between. The V gene's germline CDR1 is SGHVS and CDR2 FQNEAQ. The CDR3 extends over 15 amino acids. In nucleotides, the CDR3 is TGTGCCAGCAGCCTCCGGCGCATTAGCAATCAGCCCCAGCATTTT. Encoded protein: CASSLRRISNQPQHF. The whole variable domain, filled in from reference TRBV7-8 and TRBJ1-5, reads GAGVSQSPRYKVAKRGQDVALRCDPISGHVSLFWYQQALGQGPEFLTYFQNEAQLDKSGLPSDRFFAERPEGSVSTLKIQRTQQEDSAVYLCASSLRRISNQPQHFGDGTRLSIL.

The chain links TRBV6-5 to TRBJ2-5; D is perhaps TRBD2 (5 bases). This CDR3 spans 16 amino acids. Germline V gene lookup returns CDR1 MNHEY and CDR2 SVGAGI. Trimming removed 2 bases from V and 5 bases from J, with 18 bases in between. This CDR3 is CASSYKSLRRGETQYF. The CDR3, as DNA: TGTGCCAGCAGTTACAAGAGCCTCAGGAGAGGGGAGACCCAGTACTTC.

The sample holds many counts of this clonotype. In nucleotides, the CDR3 is TGTGCCAGCAGCACTTATAAACAGGGGGGTGGCTACACCTTC. Encoded protein: CASSTYKQGGGYTF. The chain couples TRBV7-2 to TRBJ1-2; TRBD1 aligns across 8 bases. Germline V gene data show CDR1 as SGHTA and CDR2 as FQGNSA. The CDR3 has 14 amino acids. The trim removed 5 bases at V and 7 bases at J, leaving 9 bases unmatched.

The chain links TRBV6-1 to TRBJ2-7, with 9 bases aligning to TRBD1. Germline trimming cut 2 bases from V and 6 bases from J; bases unmatched to any gene: 5. CDR1 and CDR2 from the germline V gene are MNHNS and SASEGT. This CDR3 is 14 amino acids long. CDR3 in DNA: TGTGCCAGCAGTGAATCACAGGGGGCCCCCGAGCAGTACGTC. It encodes CASSESQGAPEQYV.

This clonotype turned up a few times. J is TRBJ2-5 and V is TRBV4-1; TRBD2 matches 9 bases. Per germline, CDR1 MGHRA and CDR2 YSYEKL. Trimming at V came to 1 base and at J to 4 bases, leaving 19 bases not matched to a gene. The CDR3 runs 20 residues. CDR3 nucleotide sequence: TGCGCCAGCAGCCAAGTGTGGGCTAGCGGGGCCCAATCACACTTAGAGACCCAGTACTTC. It is translated as CASSQVWASGAQSHLETQYF.

This clonotype was counted only a few times. V usage is TRBV20-1 and J usage is TRBJ2-7; TRBD1 or TRBD2 may be the D gene (7 bases each). CDR1 is DFQATT, CDR2 SNEGSKA, per germline (reference sequence). This CDR3 comprises 14 residues. The ends were cut back, 6 bases at V and 3 bases at J, with 18 bases in the middle. CDR3 sequence (DNA): TGCAGTGCCCCAGCGGGACAGTCTGACTACGAGCAGTACTTC. Its protein product is CSAPAGQSDYEQYF.

This clonotype has only a few counts. The chain combines TRBV28 with TRBJ2-3, with no clear D. V gave up 2 bases and J gave up 8 bases, with 11 bases separating them. Germline lookup yields CDR1 MDHEN and CDR2 SYDVKM. The CDR3 has 13 residues. CDR3 protein: CASSLRGSGTQYF. The CDR3 coding sequence is TGTGCCAGCAGTTTACGAGGCTCGGGTACGCAGTATTTT. Variable domain in full (rest from reference TRBV28 and TRBJ2-3): DVKVTQSSRYLVKRTGEKVFLECVQDMDHENMFWYRQDPGLGLRLIYFSYDVKMKEKGDIPEGYSVSREKKERFSLILESASTNQTSMYLCASSLRGSGTQYFGPGTRLTVL.

This clonotype was observed a few times. The rearrangement links TRBV20-1 to TRBJ1-1; D gene ambiguous. CDR3 length: 14 residues. V was shortened by 1 base and J by 7 bases, with 16 bases between the two germline ends. Per germline, CDR1 DFQATT and CDR2 SNEGSKA (reference sequence). The CDR3 is CSARAGSASIEAFF. CDR3 sequence (DNA): TGCAGTGCTAGAGCGGGCAGCGCGTCGATTGAAGCTTTCTTT.

Only a few counts were recorded for this clonotype. V and J are TRBV19 and TRBJ1-1, with 7 nucleotides matching TRBD1. With 9 bases clipped from V and 9 bases from J, the junction kept 10 bases outside the gene matches. The CDR3 consists of 12 residues. Germline assignment: CDR1 LNHDA and CDR2 SQIVND (reference sequence). CDR3 bases: TGTGCCAGAACCCACAGGGGAAAAAAAGCTTTCTTT. Translation: CARTHRGKKAFF.

As DNA, the CDR3 is TGTGCCAGCAGTGTCACGGGGGCGGTTAATGAAAAACTGTTTTTT. This codes for CASSVTGAVNEKLFF. The chain carries TRBV2 and TRBJ1-4; tentatively, D is TRBD1 (6 bases). V lost 4 bases, J lost 4 bases, and 13 bases lay in between. The CDR3 spans 15 residues. Looked up from germline, CDR1 is SNHLY and CDR2 is FYNNEI. The full variable domain, its missing parts supplied by reference TRBV2 and TRBJ1-4, is EPEVTQTPSHQVTQMGQEVILRCVPISNHLYFYWYRQILGQKVEFLVSFYNNEISEKSEIFDDQFSVERPDGSNFTLKIRSTKLEDSAMYFCASSVTGAVNEKLFFGSGTQLSVL.

The chain carries TRBV6-2 or TRBV6-3 and TRBJ2-1; 10 bases match TRBD2. With V trimmed by 4 bases and J by 7 bases, 10 bases remained unmatched. Germline assignment: CDR1 MNHEY and CDR2 SVGEGT. The CDR3 has 16 residues. The CDR3 coding sequence is TGTGCCAGCAGTTCCCCCCTAGCGGGGGACATTAATGAGCAGTTCTTC. This gives the protein CASSSPLAGDINEQFF.

This clonotype was seen only a few times. The gene calls are TRBV7-2 and TRBJ1-5; D possibly corresponds to TRBD1 (5 bases). From germline, CDR1 is SGHTA and CDR2 FQGNSA. V lost 5 bases, J lost 0 bases, and 11 bases lay in between. This CDR3 is 15 amino acids long. CDR3 nucleotide sequence: TGTGCCAGCAGCAGGGGACCATATAGCAATCAGCCCCAGCATTTT. This translates into CASSRGPYSNQPQHF. Full variable domain (rest looked up from reference TRBV7-2 and TRBJ1-5): GAGVSQSPSNKVTEKGKDVELRCDPISGHTALYWYRQSLGQGLEFLIYFQGNSAPDKSGLPSDRFSAERTGGSVSTLTIQRTQQEDSAVYLCASSRGPYSNQPQHFGDGTRLSIL.

This clonotype came up a few times. The CDR3 loop reads CASSAPWNTEAFF. The CDR3 nucleotides read TGCGCCAGCAGCGCCCCTTGGAACACTGAAGCTTTCTTT. The chain carries TRBV5-1 and TRBJ1-1; unclear D gene. Trimming shortened V by 4 bases and J by 1 base, and 8 bases separated the two germline ends. CDR1 is SGHRS, CDR2 YFSETQ, per germline. This CDR3 is built from 13 residues.

The chain links TRBV19 to TRBJ1-6; no reliable D call. Between the trimmed V and J ends, which lost 3 bases and 5 bases, there was a span of 11 bases. There are 15 residues in the CDR3. Germline V lookup: CDR1 LNHDA, CDR2 SQIVND (reference sequence). The CDR3 sequence is CASSIWTGDNSPLHF. DNA for the CDR3: TGTGCCAGTAGTATCTGGACGGGCGATAATTCACCCCTCCACTTT.

This clonotype showed up just a few times. The V gene is TRBV5-1, the J gene TRBJ2-5; no reliable D call. This CDR3 has 15 residues. The V and J ends lost 6 bases and 5 bases respectively, with 20 bases between them. Looked up from germline, CDR1 is SGHRS and CDR2 is YFSETQ. Here the CDR3 reads CASTSLSHLGETQYF. CDR3 coding DNA: TGCGCCAGCACCTCCTTATCCCACCTGGGGGAGACCCAGTACTTC.

This clonotype was seen only a few times. The genes are TRBV10-3 and TRBJ2-2; 10 nucleotides line up with TRBD2. In germline, CDR1 is ENHRY, CDR2 SYGVKD. The CDR3 is 16 residues long. V shed 6 bases, J shed 5 bases, and the junction held 9 bases outside the gene matches. The DNA of the CDR3 is TGTGCCATCAGCGCCCTTAGCGGGGGGTCAACCGGGGAGCTGTTTTTT. This translates into CAISALSGGSTGELFF.

The genes are TRBV29-1 and TRBJ2-7, with a possible D match to TRBD1 (6 bases). The CDR3 has 11 amino acids. Trimming cost V 7 bases and J 3 bases, with 10 bases left between them. The germline gives CDR1 SQVTM, CDR2 ANQGSEA. The CDR3 DNA is TGCAGCGCCCGGGACAACTACGAGCAGTACGTC. It specifies CSARDNYEQYV.

This clonotype was seen at least ten times. The chain has TRBV7-3 and TRBJ1-1; TRBD1 is a possible D gene (5 bases). V dropped 6 bases and J dropped 1 base, with 9 bases sitting between them. The CDR3 runs 13 residues. In germline, CDR1 is SGHTA, CDR2 FQGTGA. The CDR3 region is CASRGRENTEAFF. The CDR3 region has the DNA TGTGCCAGCAGGGGCAGGGAGAACACTGAAGCTTTCTTT.

The CDR3 DNA is TGCAGCGTCGCCGACGGGGGGGGAGGGGCTGAAGCTTTCTTT. It translates to CSVADGGGGAEAFF. The chain recombines TRBV29-1 with TRBJ1-1; a weak D match, TRBD1 (5 bases). CDR1 and CDR2 (germline): SQVTM, ANQGSEA. V was pared by 6 bases and J by 6 bases, with 20 bases between. The CDR3 is 14 residues long. Filled out from reference TRBV29-1 and TRBJ1-1, the complete variable domain reads SAVISQKPSRDICQRGTSLTIQCQVDSQVTMMFWYRQQPGQSLTLIATANQGSEATYESGFVIDKFPISRPNLTFSTLTVSNMSPEDSSIYLCSVADGGGGAEAFFGQGTRLTVV.

The chain carries TRBV6-1 and TRBJ2-7; D is ambiguous. V shed 5 bases and J shed 6 bases, with 11 bases lying between them. This CDR3 is built from 12 residues. Germline V gene sequence: CDR1 MNHNS, CDR2 SASEGT. The CDR3 DNA sequence: TGTGCCAGCAGTAAGAGAGGATCCGAGCAGTACTTC. Encoded protein: CASSKRGSEQYF.

This clonotype was detected ten times or more. The genes are TRBV30 and TRBJ1-1, with D hard to call. Trimming left V 0 bases short and J 1 base short, with 3 bases between. Germline V gene lookup returns CDR1 GTSNPN and CDR2 SVGIG (reference sequence). This CDR3 comprises 12 residues. The CDR3 region is CAWSVGNTEAFF. DNA of the CDR3: TGTGCCTGGAGTGTTGGGAACACTGAAGCTTTCTTT. The whole variable domain, remainder taken from reference TRBV30 and TRBJ1-1, is SQTIHQWPATLVQPVGSPLSLECTVEGTSNPNLYWYRQAAGRGLQLLFYSVGIGQISSEVPQNLSASRPQDRQFILSSKKLLLSDSGFYLCAWSVGNTEAFFGQGTRLTVV.

The rearrangement joins TRBV5-5 to TRBJ1-6; 10 positions agree with TRBD1. V trimming: 4 bases; J trimming: 6 bases; junction bases outside the gene matches: 7. Germline lookup yields CDR1 SGHKS and CDR2 YYEKEE (reference sequence). This CDR3 is built from 16 residues. As DNA, the CDR3 is TGTGCCAGCAGCCCTGTGGGACAGGGGATTAATTCACCCCTCCACTTT. Translation gives CASSPVGQGINSPLHF. Using reference TRBV5-5 and TRBJ1-6 for the parts outside the CDR3, the full variable domain is DAGVTQSPTHLIKTRGQQVTLRCSPISGHKSVSWYQQVLGQGPQFIFQYYEKEERGRGNFPDRFSARQFPNYSSELNVNALLLGDSALYLCASSPVGQGINSPLHFGNGTRLTVT.

V usage is TRBV25-1 and J usage is TRBJ1-1; 10 nucleotides align to TRBD1. Germline assignment: CDR1 MGHDK and CDR2 SYGVNS. The CDR3 has 18 amino acids. The ends lost 2 bases at V and 5 bases at J; junction bases unmatched: 14. The CDR3 protein is CASSETGQGTWGVTEAFF. For the CDR3, the DNA is TGTGCCAGCAGTGAAACGGGACAGGGGACCTGGGGGGTGACTGAAGCTTTCTTT.

This clonotype was recorded many times. V and J are TRBV5-1 and TRBJ1-6; a weak D match, TRBD1 (6 bases). Germline CDR1 is SGHRS and CDR2 is YFSETQ. The CDR3 has 15 amino acids. Trimming stripped 0 bases from V and 8 bases from J, with 12 bases between. DNA for the CDR3: TGCGCCAGCAGCTTGGGCGGGGGCTTTGATTCACCCCTCCACTTT. Its protein product is CASSLGGGFDSPLHF. The whole variable domain, remainder taken from reference TRBV5-1 and TRBJ1-6, is KAGVTQTPRYLIKTRGQQVTLSCSPISGHRSVSWYQQTPGQGLQFLFEYFSETQRNKGNFPGRFSGRQFSNSRSEMNVSTLELGDSALYLCASSLGGGFDSPLHFGNGTRLTVT.

The rearrangement links TRBV6-1 to TRBJ2-3; 8 bases line up with TRBD1. The CDR3 length is 13 residues. The trim removed 7 bases at V and 4 bases at J, leaving 4 bases unmatched. CDR1 is MNHNS and CDR2 is SASEGT in the germline V gene. The CDR3 sequence: CASTNRGADTQYF. The CDR3 bases are TGTGCCAGCACCAACAGGGGGGCAGATACGCAGTATTTT.